One and the same sample provided the 12 T cell receptor beta chains below, sequenced in a study of T cells after yellow fever vaccination. TCRdb ran MiXCR on the 5' RACE reads and lists one entry per CDR3 protein. The repertoire has nearly 300,000 distinct CDR3 sequences, approximately 10% of them found once; the top ten carry 3% to 4%. This specimen consisted of CD4+ T cells sorted from PBMCs, obtained 5 days after the yellow fever booster vaccination. These receptors all stem from a man aged 18 to 30 who received the YFV17D yellow fever vaccine.

This clonotype has ten or more counts. The chain joins TRBV5-1 to TRBJ1-1; the D gene is possibly TRBD1 (6 bases). The CDR3 spans 14 residues. Germline V lookup: CDR1 SGHRS, CDR2 YFSETQ. The V end was cut by 6 bases, the J end by 6 bases, with 18 bases between. CDR3 sequence (DNA): TGCGCCAGCAATCCCATAGGGACAACGGCTGAAGCTTTCTTT. Its translation: CASNPIGTTAEAFF.

This clonotype occurred a few times. The chain recombines TRBV10-3 with TRBJ2-3; D uncertain. V gave up 6 bases and J gave up 6 bases, with 7 bases separating them. The CDR3 is 11 residues long. CDR1 ENHRY and CDR2 SYGVKD come from the germline V gene. The CDR3, as DNA: TGTGCCATCAGAGACATGGATACGCAGTATTTT. Its protein product is CAIRDMDTQYF.

This clonotype occurred a few times. The chain combines TRBV7-9 with TRBJ1-2, with D unclear. CDR3 length: 12 residues. Germline CDR1 reads SEHNR; CDR2 reads FQNEAQ (reference sequence). Deletions cut 3 bases from V and 8 bases from J, with 10 bases between. CDR3 residues: CASSFWGSGYTF. The CDR3 nucleotides are TGTGCCAGCAGCTTCTGGGGTTCGGGCTACACCTTC.

The table lists this clonotype with a few counts. This rearrangement joins TRBV11-1 to TRBJ2-1, with a tentative D call TRBD2 (6 bases). The germline V gene has CDR1 SGHAT and CDR2 FQDESV (reference sequence). V was pared by 5 bases and J by 7 bases, with 18 bases between. The CDR3 totals 15 residues. The CDR3 DNA reads TGTGCCAGCAGCCCCCTCGGGTGGGGGGTTAATGAGCAGTTCTTC. Its translation: CASSPLGWGVNEQFF. Full variable domain (remainder filled in from reference TRBV11-1 and TRBJ2-1): EAEVAQSPRYKITEKSQAVAFWCDPISGHATLYWYRQILGQGPELLVQFQDESVVDDSQLPKDRFSAERLKGVDSTLKIQPAELGDSAMYLCASSPLGWGVNEQFFGPGTRLTVL.

The rearrangement joins TRBV7-3 to TRBJ1-1; 9 nucleotides match TRBD1. The CDR3 loop spans 15 amino acids. V lost 5 bases to trimming and J lost 8 bases; unmatched junction nucleotides: 12. The germline CDR1 and CDR2 sequences are SGHTA and FQGTGA. The CDR3 spells CASSPPGTGRNEAFF. The CDR3 DNA is TGTGCCAGCAGCCCACCGGGGACAGGGAGAAACGAAGCTTTCTTT.

The chain carries TRBV30 and TRBJ2-3; no definite D call. V dropped 3 bases and J dropped 5 bases, with 15 bases sitting between them. The CDR3 sequence is 14 residues long. Germline CDR1 and CDR2: GTSNPN and SVGIG (reference sequence). In nucleotides, the CDR3 is TGTGCCTGGAGCGCCCTTCGTATGGGAGATACGCAGTATTTT. Translated, it gives CAWSALRMGDTQYF. Supplemented by reference TRBV30 and TRBJ2-3, the full variable domain reads SQTIHQWPATLVQPVGSPLSLECTVEGTSNPNLYWYRQAAGRGLQLLFYSVGIGQISSEVPQNLSASRPQDRQFILSSKKLLLSDSGFYLCAWSALRMGDTQYFGPGTRLTVL.

The V gene is TRBV18, the J gene TRBJ2-3; tentative D call: TRBD1 (6 bases). Per the germline V gene, CDR1 is KGHSH and CDR2 is LQKENI. The CDR3 is 14 amino acids. Trimming pared 5 bases from V and 1 base from J, leaving 10 bases between. CDR3 amino acids: CASSTTGRTDTQYF. For the CDR3, the DNA is TGTGCCAGCTCAACTACAGGGCGCACAGATACGCAGTATTTT.

This chain joins TRBV7-2 and TRBJ2-7; 7 bases align to TRBD2. The V gene's germline CDR1 is SGHTA and CDR2 FQGNSA. This CDR3 region has 15 residues. Unmatched junction bases numbered 6, after V lost 2 bases and J lost 2 bases. The CDR3 bases are TGTGCCAGCAGCTTACGAAGGACTAGAACCTACGAGCAGTACTTC. Amino acids: CASSLRRTRTYEQYF.

This clonotype was seen more than once but under ten times. The chain uses TRBV4-3 and TRBJ1-1; 7 nucleotides agree with TRBD1. This CDR3 comprises 14 residues. V dropped 7 bases and J dropped 6; count of bases not matched to a gene: 11. Germline CDR1 and CDR2: LGHNA and YSLEER. CDR3 nucleotide sequence: TGCGCCAGCACGCGACAGGGAGGTAGGGCTGAAGCTTTCTTT. It codes for CASTRQGGRAEAFF.

This clonotype has just a few counts. The rearrangement joins TRBV4-3 to TRBJ1-4; possible D gene TRBD1, 5 bases. In germline, CDR1 is LGHNA, CDR2 YSLEER. The CDR3 runs 15 residues. Trimming shortened V by 4 bases and J by 3 bases, and 12 bases separated the two germline ends. The CDR3 protein is CASSPGGGANEKLFF. The CDR3 DNA reads TGCGCCAGCAGCCCCGGGGGGGGGGCTAATGAAAAACTGTTTTTT.

The sample holds a few counts of this clonotype. The gene calls are TRBV20-1 and TRBJ2-7; 8 bases map to TRBD2. From germline, CDR1 is DFQATT and CDR2 SNEGSKA (reference sequence). The CDR3 loop spans 16 amino acids. The trim removed 0 bases at V and 0 bases at J, leaving 7 bases unmatched. CDR3 nucleotides: TGCAGTGCTAGAGACCTTTCGCGGGGGGCCTCCTACGAGCAGTACTTC. The encoded protein is CSARDLSRGASYEQYF.

The rearrangement links TRBV24-1 to TRBJ2-1, with D maybe TRBD2 (5 bases). The CDR3 consists of 14 residues. Germline lookup yields CDR1 KGHDR and CDR2 SFDVKD. V lost 1 base, J lost 6 bases, and 9 bases lay in between. This chain's CDR3 is CATSDFLAGNEQFF. The CDR3 DNA reads TGTGCCACCAGTGATTTTCTAGCAGGCAATGAGCAGTTCTTC.